This is a list of T cell receptor beta chains from one sample in a study of shared clonotypes between healthy human individuals. TCRdb keeps only in-frame clones here, not all; method: immunoSEQ multiplex PCR. The sample yields about 680,000 clones, 55% to 85% seen once. Material: memory CD4+ T cells sorted from blood. The receptor source for this set is a woman aged 25 to 39 in good health. Both conserved end residues are part of each CDR3. A D gene is named only where the DNA matches it firmly. Clone size is not always given. Where it is, it says once, few, many or a class for expanded clones.

TRBJ2-7 | . | . | TRBV18 | TGTGCCAGCTCACCAGAAGGGAACGAGCAGTACTTC | CASSPEGNEQYF
TRBJ2-5 | . | TRBD1 | TRBV2 | TGTGCCACCGCGGGACAGGAGAAGACCCAGTACTTC | CATAGQEKTQYF
TRBJ2-7 | once | TRBD2 | TRBV7-2 | TGTGCCAGCAGCGAGGGACTAGCGGGGTCCTACGAGCAGTACTTC | CASSEGLAGSYEQYF
TRBJ2-1 | . | TRBD2 | TRBV7-2 | TGTGCCAGCAGCTCGACTAGCACGAATGAGCAGTTCTTC | CASSSTSTNEQFF
TRBJ2-2 | once | . | TRBV19 | TGTGCCAGTAGATGGGGGGGCCCCGGGGAGCTGTTTTTT | CASRWGGPGELFF
TRBJ1-4 | . | . | TRBV5-1 | TGCGCCAGCAGCGCCCGTCCCGTTGCAACTAATGAAAAACTGTTTTTT | CASSARPVATNEKLFF
TRBJ2-7 | once | TRBD2 | TRBV29-1 | TGCAGCGTTGTAAGGGCGGGAGGGCTCTACGAGCAGTACTTC | CSVVRAGGLYEQYF
TRBJ2-3 | . | . | TRBV21-1 | TGTGCCAGCAGCAAAGCGGCGGGGGATCGCACAGATACGCAGTATTTT | CASSKAAGDRTDTQYF
TRBJ1-3 | . | TRBD1 | TRBV27 | TGTGCCAGCAGCCAGACAGGGTTTGGAAACACCATATATTTT | CASSQTGFGNTIYF
TRBJ1-5 | few | . | TRBV6-1 | TGTGCCAGCAGTGAAGTGGGGATGTGGAATAGCAATCAGCCCCAGCATTTT | CASSEVGMWNSNQPQHF
TRBJ2-7 | . | . | TRBV28 | TGTGCCAGCAGAAATAAACCAAGAAACACCTACGAGCAGTACTTC | CASRNKPRNTYEQYF
TRBJ2-5 | . | . | TRBV5-1 | TGCGCCAGCAGCTTGAAGGGCTTACAAGAGACCCAGTACTTC | CASSLKGLQETQYF
TRBJ2-7 | . | TRBD1 | TRBV7-9 | TGTGCCAGCAGCTTTGGACAGGGTTACGAGCAGTACTTC | CASSFGQGYEQYF
TRBJ2-4 | . | TRBD1 | TRBV28 | TGTGCCAGCAGTGTACCGGGACAGAAAAACATTCAGTACTTC | CASSVPGQKNIQYF
TRBJ2-1 | . | . | TRBV11-2 | TGTGCCAGCAGCTTAGATCGGGCCTCGGGTGAGCAGTTCTTC | CASSLDRASGEQFF
TRBJ1-4 | . | TRBD1 | TRBV11-2 | TGTGCCAGCAGCGCAAGACAGGGGGCATGGGAAAAACTGTTTTTT | CASSARQGAWEKLFF
TRBJ1-2 | few | . | TRBV2 | TGTGCCAGCAGTCCCCCCACAGGGAACTATGGCTACACCTTC | CASSPPTGNYGYTF
TRBJ1-1 | . | TRBD1 | TRBV19 | TGTGCCAGTAGTGAGGGGTTTGAAGCAGGGGGGACTGAAGCTTTCTTT | CASSEGFEAGGTEAFF
TRBJ2-3 | . | . | TRBV7-2 | TGTGCCAGCAGCCCCGATTATTTAAGCACAGATACGCAGTATTTT | CASSPDYLSTDTQYF
TRBJ1-6 | . | TRBD1 | TRBV6-6 | TGTGCCACGCAGACAGGGATGAGCTCCTATAATTCACCCCTCCACTTT | CATQTGMSSYNSPLHF
TRBJ1-1 | once | . | TRBV19 | TGTGCCAGTAGTTGGGACGGGATGAACACTGAAGCTTTCTTT | CASSWDGMNTEAFF
TRBJ1-2 | once | . | TRBV28 | TGTGCCAGCAGTGGACAATTCCGGGACTATGGCTACACCTTC | CASSGQFRDYGYTF
TRBJ2-3 | . | . | TRBV30 | TGTGCCTGGAGGTGGAGCGGCACAGATACGCAGTATTTT | CAWRWSGTDTQYF
TRBJ1-2 | . | TRBD1 | TRBV30 | TGTGCCTGGAGTCCGATGGCCATCCAGGGGGGCTATGGCTACACCTTC | CAWSPMAIQGGYGYTF
TRBJ2-5 | . | TRBD1 | TRBV29-1 | TGCAGCGTTGGCATCCCCGGGACAGGGTTAAAGACCCAGTACTTC | CSVGIPGTGLKTQYF
TRBJ2-3 | . | TRBD2 | TRBV11-2 | TGTGCCAGCAGCTTTACAGCGGGGGGCACAGATACGCAGTATTTT | CASSFTAGGTDTQYF
TRBJ1-5 | . | TRBD1 | TRBV11-2 | TGTGCCAGCAGCCCCTGGACAGGGGCCAGCAATCAGCCCCAGCATTTT | CASSPWTGASNQPQHF
TRBJ2-7 | . | . | TRBV4-2 | TGTGCCAGCAGCCCGCAGGCCGCCCCAAGCTCCTACGAGCAGTACTTC | CASSPQAAPSSYEQYF
TRBJ2-3 | . | . | TRBV27 | TGTGCCAGCAGTTTTTATGGCGGCACGGTGGAAGATACGCAGTATTTT | CASSFYGGTVEDTQYF
TRBJ2-3 | . | . | TRBV28 | TGTGCCAGCAGTTTTATCGACTTTTACCAAACAGATACGCAGTATTTT | CASSFIDFYQTDTQYF
TRBJ1-4 | once | . | TRBV5-8 | TGTGCCAGCAGCTTAGGAGGGGGAAGCACTAATGAAAAACTGTTTTTT | CASSLGGGSTNEKLFF
TRBJ1-2 | . | TRBD1 | TRBV19 | TGTGCCAGTAGCCACAGGGGGTCCCACTATGGCTACACCTTC | CASSHRGSHYGYTF
TRBJ2-5 | few | TRBD1 | TRBV5-1 | TGCGCCAGCAGCTACTCGACAGGGAGCGGTGAGACCCAGTACTTC | CASSYSTGSGETQYF
TRBJ2-7 | few | . | TRBV7-8 | TGTGCCAGCAGCTTAGATCCAGGGGCGAACTACGAGCAGTACTTC | CASSLDPGANYEQYF
TRBJ2-7 | few | . | TRBV28 | TGTGCCAGCAGTTTAGAATTCCTCTCCTACGAGCAGTACTTC | CASSLEFLSYEQYF
TRBJ2-1 | . | TRBD2 | TRBV11-2 | TGTGCCAGCAGGCCGTATTTCTTAGCGGGAGTAGGTAATGAGCAGTTCTTC | CASRPYFLAGVGNEQFF
TRBJ2-7 | . | TRBD2 | TRBV9 | TGTGCCAGCAGCGGGAACTCGAATAGCGGGACCCCTTACGAGCAGTACTTC | CASSGNSNSGTPYEQYF
TRBJ1-4 | . | TRBD1 | TRBV7-9 | TGTGCCAGCAGCCCCAGGACAGGGATCGTCTCTAATGAAAAACTGTTTTTT | CASSPRTGIVSNEKLFF
TRBJ1-2 | . | TRBD1 | TRBV28 | TGTGCCAGCAGTACACAGGGGAATGGCTACACCTTC | CASSTQGNGYTF
TRBJ2-2 | few | . | TRBV2 | TGTGCCAGCAGGGAAACAGGGTCGAACACCGGGGAGCTGTTTTTT | CASRETGSNTGELFF
TRBJ1-1 | many | TRBD1 | TRBV19 | TGTGCCAGTAGTATCCAGGGGGCTTCGAACACTGAAGCTTTCTTT | CASSIQGASNTEAFF
TRBJ2-5 | once | . | TRBV5-4 | TGTGCCAGCAGCTTGGTTGGTTCCCAAGAGACCCAGTACTTC | CASSLVGSQETQYF
TRBJ2-5 | once | TRBD1 | TRBV5-1 | TGCGCCAGCAGCCCCGGACAGGGTATAGCAAGAGAGACCCAGTACTTC | CASSPGQGIARETQYF